Below, one TCR beta chain is given with its context. These data belong to a study of blood T cell repertoires in COVID-19. Study-level information: In each case, the material was cDNA or gDNA derived from T cells, B-cell-depleted T cells, or PBMCs.

Enrolled through a virtual design, the participants were between 18 and 89 years of age and came from approximately 25 US areas. Allocation to cohorts depended on clinical history reported by the participants. Only in-frame clones appear in the TCRdb table, and some are missing; sequencing was by immunoSEQ multiplex PCR. Found here are fewer than 300,000 clones, around 89% of them singletons; the top ten hold 0.95% to 1.5%. Per germline, CDR1 MNHEY and CDR2 SVGAGI. This CDR3 has 14 residues. V dropped 0 bases and J dropped 2 bases, with 7 bases sitting between them. The sample taken for sequencing was PBMCs or T cells enriched from blood (not recorded which). The chain employs TRBV6-5 and TRBJ2-5, with a weak D call TRBD1 (6 bases). The receptor was isolated from a woman aged 40-49 years with acute COVID-19. The CDR3: CASSYSGTQETQYF. In nucleotides, the CDR3 is TGTGCCAGCAGTTACTCCGGGACACAAGAGACCCAGTACTTC.